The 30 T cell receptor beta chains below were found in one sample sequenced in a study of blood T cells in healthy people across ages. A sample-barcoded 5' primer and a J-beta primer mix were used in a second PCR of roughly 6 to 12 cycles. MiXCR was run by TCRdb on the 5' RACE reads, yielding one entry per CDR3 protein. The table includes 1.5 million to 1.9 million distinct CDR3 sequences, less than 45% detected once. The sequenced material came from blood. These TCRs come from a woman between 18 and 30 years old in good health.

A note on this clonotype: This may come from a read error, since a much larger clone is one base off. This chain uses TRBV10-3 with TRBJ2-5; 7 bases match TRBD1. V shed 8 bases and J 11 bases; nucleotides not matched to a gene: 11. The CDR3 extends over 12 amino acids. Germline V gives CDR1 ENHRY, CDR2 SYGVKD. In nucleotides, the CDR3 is TGTGCCATCTCACAGGGGAGCTACGGGCAGTACTTC. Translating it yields CAISQGSYGQYF.

The CDR3 DNA sequence: TGTGCCAGCTCACCACAACTAGCGGGATCTGACACCGGGGAGCTGTTTTTT. Protein product: CASSPQLAGSDTGELFF. V and J are TRBV18 and TRBJ2-2; TRBD2 aligns across 10 bases. J lost 3 bases, V lost 1 base, and 5 bases had no gene match. CDR3 length equals 17 residues. CDR1 and CDR2 (germline): KGHSH, LQKENI. Looking up the rest from reference TRBV18 and TRBJ2-2 gives the full variable domain: NAGVMQNPRHLVRRRGQEARLRCSPMKGHSHVYWYRQLPEEGLKFMVYLQKENIIDESGMPKERFSAEFPKEGPSILRIQQVVRGDSAAYFCASSPQLAGSDTGELFFGEGSRLTVL.

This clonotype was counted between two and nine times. The CDR3 bases are TGTGCCAGCAGTTCCCGGACTAGCGGGGCCAACGAGCAGTTCTTC. Its protein product is CASSSRTSGANEQFF. The chain uses TRBV7-2 and TRBJ2-1, with 12 bases lining up with TRBD2. Looked up from germline, CDR1 is SGHTA and CDR2 is FQGNSA. The CDR3 runs to 15 residues. The J segment lost 10 bases and the V segment lost 6 bases, leaving 10 bases of the junction unmatched. The full variable domain, its missing parts supplied by reference TRBV7-2 and TRBJ2-1, is GAGVSQSPSNKVTEKGKDVELRCDPISGHTALYWYRQSLGQGLEFLIYFQGNSAPDKSGLPSDRFSAERTGGSVSTLTIQRTQQEDSAVYLCASSSRTSGANEQFFGPGTRLTVL.

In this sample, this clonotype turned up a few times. This chain's CDR3 is CASSSHTYEQYF. The CDR3 DNA is TGTGCCAGCAGTTCCCACACCTACGAGCAGTACTTC. The chain links TRBV28 to TRBJ2-7, with unresolved D. The V end lost 4 bases, the J end lost 2 bases, and 6 bases lay between the germline ends. This CDR3 comprises 12 residues. The germline CDR1 and CDR2 sequences are MDHEN and SYDVKM.

Written as DNA, the CDR3 is TGCAGTGCTCTTAGCGGGAGGGTCTACGAGCAGTACTTC. This translates into CSALSGRVYEQYF. The V call is TRBV20-1, the J call TRBJ2-7; the match to TRBD2 covers 11 bases. V lost 5 bases to trimming and J lost 3 bases; unmatched junction nucleotides: 3. Germline V gene sequence: CDR1 DFQATT, CDR2 SNEGSKA (reference sequence). The CDR3 spans 13 residues.

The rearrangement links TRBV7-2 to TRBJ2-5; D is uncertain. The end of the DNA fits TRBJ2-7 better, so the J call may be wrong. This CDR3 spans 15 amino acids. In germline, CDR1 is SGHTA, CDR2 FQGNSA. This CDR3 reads CASSLEGRFRYEQYF. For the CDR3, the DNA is TGTGCCAGCAGCTTAGAAGGCAGATTTCGGTACGAGCAGTACTTC.

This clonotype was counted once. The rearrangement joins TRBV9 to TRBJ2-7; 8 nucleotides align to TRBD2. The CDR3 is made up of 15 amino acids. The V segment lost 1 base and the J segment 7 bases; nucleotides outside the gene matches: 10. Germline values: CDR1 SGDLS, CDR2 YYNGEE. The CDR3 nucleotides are TGTGCCAGCAGCGTAACTAGCGGCGACGGTATTGAGCAGTACTTC. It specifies CASSVTSGDGIEQYF.

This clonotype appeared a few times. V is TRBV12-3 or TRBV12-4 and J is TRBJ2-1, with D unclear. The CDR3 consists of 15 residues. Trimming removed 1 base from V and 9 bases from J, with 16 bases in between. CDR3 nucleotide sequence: TGTGCCAGCAGTTTAGTGTTACCACCCCGTGGTGAGCAGTTCTTC. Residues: CASSLVLPPRGEQFF.

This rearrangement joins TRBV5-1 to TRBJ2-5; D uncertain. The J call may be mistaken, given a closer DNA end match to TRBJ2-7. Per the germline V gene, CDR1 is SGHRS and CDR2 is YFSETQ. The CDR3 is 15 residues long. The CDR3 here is CASRWNPSPIYEQYF. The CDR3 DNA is TGCGCCAGCAGGTGGAATCCCTCCCCTATATACGAGCAGTACTTC.

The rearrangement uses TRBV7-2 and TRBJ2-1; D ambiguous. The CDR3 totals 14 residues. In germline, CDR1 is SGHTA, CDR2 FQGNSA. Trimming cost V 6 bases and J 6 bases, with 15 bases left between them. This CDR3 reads CASSEYAQFNEQFF. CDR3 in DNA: TGTGCCAGCAGTGAATATGCGCAATTCAATGAGCAGTTCTTC.

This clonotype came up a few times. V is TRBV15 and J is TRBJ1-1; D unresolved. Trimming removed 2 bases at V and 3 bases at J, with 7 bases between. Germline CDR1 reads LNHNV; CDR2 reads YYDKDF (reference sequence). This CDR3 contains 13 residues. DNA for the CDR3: TGTGCCACCAGCAGACGGCTGGACACTGAAGCTTTCTTT. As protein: CATSRRLDTEAFF.

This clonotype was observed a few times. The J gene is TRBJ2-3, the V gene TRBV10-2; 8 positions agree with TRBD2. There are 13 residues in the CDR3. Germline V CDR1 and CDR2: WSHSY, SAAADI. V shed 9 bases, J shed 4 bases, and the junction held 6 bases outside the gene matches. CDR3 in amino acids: CASSGGPSDTQYF. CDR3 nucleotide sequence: TGCGCCAGTTCGGGGGGGCCGTCAGATACGCAGTATTTT.

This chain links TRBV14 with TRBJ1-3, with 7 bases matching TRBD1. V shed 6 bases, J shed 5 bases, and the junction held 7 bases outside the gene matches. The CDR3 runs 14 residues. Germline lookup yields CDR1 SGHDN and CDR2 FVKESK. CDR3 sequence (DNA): TGTGCCAGCAGACGGACAGGCATGCGAAACACCATATATTTT. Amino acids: CASRRTGMRNTIYF.

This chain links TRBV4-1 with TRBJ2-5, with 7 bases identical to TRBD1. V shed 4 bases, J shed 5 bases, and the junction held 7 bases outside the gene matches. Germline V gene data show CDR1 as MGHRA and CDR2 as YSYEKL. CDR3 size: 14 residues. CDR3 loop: CASSRETGYETQYF. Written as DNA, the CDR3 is TGCGCCAGCAGCCGGGAGACAGGGTACGAGACCCAGTACTTC.

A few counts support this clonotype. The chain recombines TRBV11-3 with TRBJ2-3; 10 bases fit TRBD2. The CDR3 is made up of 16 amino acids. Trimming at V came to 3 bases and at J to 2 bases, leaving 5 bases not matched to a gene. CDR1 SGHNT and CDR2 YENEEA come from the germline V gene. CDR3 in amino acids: CASSFRLAGLTDTQYF. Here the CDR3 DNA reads TGTGCCAGCAGCTTCCGACTAGCGGGCCTCACAGATACGCAGTATTTT.

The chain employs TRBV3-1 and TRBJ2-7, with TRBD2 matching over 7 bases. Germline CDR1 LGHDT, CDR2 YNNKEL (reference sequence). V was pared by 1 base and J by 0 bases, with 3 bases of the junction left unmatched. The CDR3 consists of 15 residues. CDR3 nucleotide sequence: TGTGCCAGCAGCCAAGTGGGAGGGAACTCCTACGAGCAGTACTTC. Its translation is CASSQVGGNSYEQYF.

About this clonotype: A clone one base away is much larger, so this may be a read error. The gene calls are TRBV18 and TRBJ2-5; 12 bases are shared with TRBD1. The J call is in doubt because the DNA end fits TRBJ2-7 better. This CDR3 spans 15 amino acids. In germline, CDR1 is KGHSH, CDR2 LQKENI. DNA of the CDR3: TGTGCCAGCTCACCAGGGACAGGGGGCGCCTACGAGCAGTACTTC. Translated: CASSPGTGGAYEQYF.

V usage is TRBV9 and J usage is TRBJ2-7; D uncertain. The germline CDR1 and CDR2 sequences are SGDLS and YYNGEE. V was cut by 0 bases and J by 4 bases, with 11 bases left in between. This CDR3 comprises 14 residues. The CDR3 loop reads CASSVGSISYEQYF. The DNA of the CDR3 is TGTGCCAGCAGCGTAGGGTCAATCTCTTACGAGCAGTACTTC. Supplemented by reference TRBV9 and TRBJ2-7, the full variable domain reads DSGVTQTPKHLITATGQRVTLRCSPRSGDLSVYWYQQSLDQGLQFLIQYYNGEERAKGNILERFSAQQFPDLHSELNLSSLELGDSALYFCASSVGSISYEQYFGPGTRLTVT.

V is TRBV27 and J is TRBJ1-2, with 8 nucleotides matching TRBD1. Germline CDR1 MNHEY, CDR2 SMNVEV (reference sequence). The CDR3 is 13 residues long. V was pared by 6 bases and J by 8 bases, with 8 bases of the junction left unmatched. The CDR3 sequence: CASRPDRVRGYTF. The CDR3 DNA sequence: TGTGCCAGCAGGCCGGACAGGGTTCGAGGCTACACCTTC.

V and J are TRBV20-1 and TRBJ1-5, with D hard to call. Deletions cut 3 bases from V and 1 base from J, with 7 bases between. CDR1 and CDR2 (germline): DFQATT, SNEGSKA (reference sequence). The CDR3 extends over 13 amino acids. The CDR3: CSARWQSNQPQHF. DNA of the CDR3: TGCAGTGCTAGGTGGCAGAGCAATCAGCCCCAGCATTTT.

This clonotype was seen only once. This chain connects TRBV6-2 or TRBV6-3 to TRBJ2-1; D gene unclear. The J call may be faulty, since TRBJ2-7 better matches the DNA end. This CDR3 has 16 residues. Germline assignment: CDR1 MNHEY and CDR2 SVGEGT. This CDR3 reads CASSPLLISSYNEQYF. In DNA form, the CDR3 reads TGTGCCAGCAGTCCTCTGCTCATCAGCTCCTACAATGAGCAGTACTTC.

The CDR3 coding sequence is TGCAGTGCTGACAGACCGGGACTAGCGGGAGTTATGAATGAGCAGTACTTC. As protein: CSADRPGLAGVMNEQYF. J is TRBJ2-1 and V is TRBV20-1; 14 bases fit TRBD2. The end of the DNA fits TRBJ2-7 better, so the J call may be wrong. CDR3 length: 17 amino acids. CDR1 is DFQATT, CDR2 SNEGSKA, per germline (reference sequence).

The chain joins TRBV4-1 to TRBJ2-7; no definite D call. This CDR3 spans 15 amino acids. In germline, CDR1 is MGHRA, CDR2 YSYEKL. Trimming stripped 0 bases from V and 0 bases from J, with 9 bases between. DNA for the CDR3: TGCGCCAGCAGCCAAGAGGGAACCAGCTCCTACGAGCAGTACTTC. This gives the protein CASSQEGTSSYEQYF.

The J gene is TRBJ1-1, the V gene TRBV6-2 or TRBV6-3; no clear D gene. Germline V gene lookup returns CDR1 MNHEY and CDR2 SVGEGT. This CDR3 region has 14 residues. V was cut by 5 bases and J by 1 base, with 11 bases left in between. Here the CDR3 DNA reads TGTGCCAGCAGTCCGTCTGGACGGAACACTGAAGCTTTCTTT. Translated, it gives CASSPSGRNTEAFF.

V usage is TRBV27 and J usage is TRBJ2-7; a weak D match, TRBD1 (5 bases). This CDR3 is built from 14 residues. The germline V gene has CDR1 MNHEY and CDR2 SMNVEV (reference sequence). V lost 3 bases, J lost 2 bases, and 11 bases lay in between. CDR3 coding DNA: TGTGCCAGCAGTTTTCAGGGTAAACCCTACGAGCAGTACTTC. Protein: CASSFQGKPYEQYF.

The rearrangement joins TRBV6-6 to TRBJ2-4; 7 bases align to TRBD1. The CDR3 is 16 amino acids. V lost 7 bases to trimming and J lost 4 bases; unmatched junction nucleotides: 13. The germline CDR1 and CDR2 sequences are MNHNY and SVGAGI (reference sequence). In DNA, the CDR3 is TGTGCCAGCACCATTCGTCCCGGGACAGAAAAAAACATTCAGTACTTC. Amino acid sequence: CASTIRPGTEKNIQYF.

For the CDR3, the DNA is TGTGCCAGCAGCCCAGGTCCGGGGAACAATGAGCAGTTCTTC. Translated, it gives CASSPGPGNNEQFF. This chain connects TRBV5-6 to TRBJ2-1, with D possibly being TRBD2 (5 bases). This CDR3 spans 14 amino acids. CDR1 and CDR2 from the germline V gene are SGHDT and YYEEEE. The V gene lost 4 bases and the J gene lost 5 bases, with 13 bases spanning the gap.

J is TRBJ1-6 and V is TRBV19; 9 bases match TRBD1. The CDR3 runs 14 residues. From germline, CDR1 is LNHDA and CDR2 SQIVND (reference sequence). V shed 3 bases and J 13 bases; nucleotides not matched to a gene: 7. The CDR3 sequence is CASSMTGGLSPLHF. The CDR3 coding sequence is TGTGCCAGTAGTATGACAGGGGGTCTCAGTCCCCTCCACTTT.

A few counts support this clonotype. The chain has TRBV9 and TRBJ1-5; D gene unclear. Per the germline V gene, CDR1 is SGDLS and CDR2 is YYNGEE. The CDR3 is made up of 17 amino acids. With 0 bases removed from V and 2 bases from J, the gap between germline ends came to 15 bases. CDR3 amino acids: CASSVGAGSWGNQPQHF. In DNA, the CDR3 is TGTGCCAGCAGCGTAGGGGCGGGGTCGTGGGGCAATCAGCCCCAGCATTTT.

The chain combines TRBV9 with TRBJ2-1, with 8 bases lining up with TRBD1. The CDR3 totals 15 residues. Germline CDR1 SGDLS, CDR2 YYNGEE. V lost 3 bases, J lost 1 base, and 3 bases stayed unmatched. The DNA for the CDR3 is TGTGCCAGCAGCGCCAGGGGGCTGTCCTACAATGAGCAGTTCTTC. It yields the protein CASSARGLSYNEQFF.